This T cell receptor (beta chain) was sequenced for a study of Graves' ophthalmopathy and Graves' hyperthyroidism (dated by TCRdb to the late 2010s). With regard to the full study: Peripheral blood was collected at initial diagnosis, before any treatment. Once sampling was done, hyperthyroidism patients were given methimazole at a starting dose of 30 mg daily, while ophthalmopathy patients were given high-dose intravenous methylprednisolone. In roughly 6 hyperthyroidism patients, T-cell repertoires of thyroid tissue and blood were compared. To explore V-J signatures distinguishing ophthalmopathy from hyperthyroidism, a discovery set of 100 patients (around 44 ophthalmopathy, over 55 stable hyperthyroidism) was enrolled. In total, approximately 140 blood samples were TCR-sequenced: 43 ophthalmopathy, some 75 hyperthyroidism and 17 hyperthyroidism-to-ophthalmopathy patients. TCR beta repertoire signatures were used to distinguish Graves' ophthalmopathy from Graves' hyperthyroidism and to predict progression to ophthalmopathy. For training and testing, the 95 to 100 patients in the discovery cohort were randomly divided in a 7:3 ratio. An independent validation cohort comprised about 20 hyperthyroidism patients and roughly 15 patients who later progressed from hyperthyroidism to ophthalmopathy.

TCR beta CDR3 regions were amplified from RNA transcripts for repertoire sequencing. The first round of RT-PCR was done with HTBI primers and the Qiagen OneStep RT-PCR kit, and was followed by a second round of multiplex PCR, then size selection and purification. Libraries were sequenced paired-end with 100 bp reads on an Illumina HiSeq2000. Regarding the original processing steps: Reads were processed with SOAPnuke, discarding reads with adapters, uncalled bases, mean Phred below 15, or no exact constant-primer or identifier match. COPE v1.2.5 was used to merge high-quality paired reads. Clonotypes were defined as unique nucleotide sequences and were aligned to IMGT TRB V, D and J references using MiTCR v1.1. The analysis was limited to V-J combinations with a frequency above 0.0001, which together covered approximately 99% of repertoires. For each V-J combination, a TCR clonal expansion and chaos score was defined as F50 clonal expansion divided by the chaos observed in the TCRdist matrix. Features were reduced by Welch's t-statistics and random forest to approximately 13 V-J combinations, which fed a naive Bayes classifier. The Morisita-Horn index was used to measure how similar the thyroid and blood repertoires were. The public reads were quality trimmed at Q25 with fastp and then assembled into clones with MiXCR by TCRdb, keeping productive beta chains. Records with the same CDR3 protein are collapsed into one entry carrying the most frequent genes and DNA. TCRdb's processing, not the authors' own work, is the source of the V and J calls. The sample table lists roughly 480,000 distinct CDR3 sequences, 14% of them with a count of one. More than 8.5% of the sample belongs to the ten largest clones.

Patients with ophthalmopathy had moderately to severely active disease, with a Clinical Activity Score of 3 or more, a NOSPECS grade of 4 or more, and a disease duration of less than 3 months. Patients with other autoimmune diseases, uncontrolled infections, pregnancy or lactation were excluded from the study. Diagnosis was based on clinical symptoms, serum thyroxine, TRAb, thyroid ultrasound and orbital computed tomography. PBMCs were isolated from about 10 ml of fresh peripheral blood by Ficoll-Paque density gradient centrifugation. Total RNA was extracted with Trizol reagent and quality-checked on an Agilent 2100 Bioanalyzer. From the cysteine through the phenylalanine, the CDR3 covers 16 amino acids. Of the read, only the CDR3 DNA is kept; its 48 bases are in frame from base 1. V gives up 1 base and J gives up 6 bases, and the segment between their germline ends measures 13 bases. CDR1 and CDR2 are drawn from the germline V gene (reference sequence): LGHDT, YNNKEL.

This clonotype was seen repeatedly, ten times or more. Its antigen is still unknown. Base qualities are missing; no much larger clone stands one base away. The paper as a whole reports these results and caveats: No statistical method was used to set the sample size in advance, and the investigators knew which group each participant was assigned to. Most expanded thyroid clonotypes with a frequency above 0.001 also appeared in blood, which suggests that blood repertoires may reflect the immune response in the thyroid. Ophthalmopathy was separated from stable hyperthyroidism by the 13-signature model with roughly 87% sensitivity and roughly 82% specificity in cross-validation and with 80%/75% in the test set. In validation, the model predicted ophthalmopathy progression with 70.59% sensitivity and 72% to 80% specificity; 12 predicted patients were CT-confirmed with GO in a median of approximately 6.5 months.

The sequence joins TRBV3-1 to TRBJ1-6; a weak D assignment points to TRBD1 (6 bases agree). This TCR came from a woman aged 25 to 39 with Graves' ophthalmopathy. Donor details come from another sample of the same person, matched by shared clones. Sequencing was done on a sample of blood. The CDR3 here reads CASSQVGGASNSPLHF. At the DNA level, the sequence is TGTGCCAGCAGCCAAGTAGGGGGGGCTTCTAATTCACCCCTCCACTTT. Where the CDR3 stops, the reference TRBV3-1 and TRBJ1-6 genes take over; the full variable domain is DTAVSQTPKYLVTQMGNDKSIKCEQNLGHDTMYWYKQDSKKFLKIMFSYNNKELIINETVPNRFSPKSPDKAHLNLHINSLELGDSAVYFCASSQVGGASNSPLHFGNGTRLTVT.